The present T cell receptor (beta chain) was sequenced within a study of T cell responses to AZD1222 COVID-19 vaccine. The germline V gene encodes CDR1 SEHNR and CDR2 FQNEAQ (reference sequence). The CDR3 is 12 amino acids. The V gene lost 1 base and the J gene lost 7 bases, with 4 bases spanning the gap. Turning to this clone: As yet, its antigen is unknown.

Study-level points and caveats: A mostly white British donor set with more females was recruited, and clonal diversity was possibly underestimated. Only 5 or 6 AZD1222 recipients were seropositive at baseline.

TCRdb's table, derived via immunoSEQ multiplex PCR, lists solely in-frame clones and lacks some. This table has more than 120,000 clones, just over 90% appearing once. The sample was peripheral blood, taken on day 0 of AZD1222 vaccination. This sequence joins TRBV7-9 and TRBJ2-2, with D uncertain. The sequence was obtained from an adult in good health. The CDR3 here is CASSLDFGELFF. DNA for the CDR3: TGTGCCAGCAGCTTAGATTTCGGGGAGCTGTTTTTT.